This TCR beta chain was documented in a study of early T cells in non-severe SARS-CoV-2 infection. Study background: Bulk RNA taken from unsorted whole blood was sequenced, leaving chains unpaired.

In the library, individual cDNA molecules carried attached unique molecular identifiers. TCRdb re-analysed the 5' RACE reads in MiXCR, keeping a single row per CDR3 protein. The sample records about 85,000 distinct CDR3 sequences, 13% to 15% being singletons. This clonotype was picked up many times. The CDR3 totals 17 residues. Germline V gene sequence: CDR1 SGHVS, CDR2 FQNEAQ. The V and J ends lost 3 bases and 8 bases respectively, with 23 bases between them. Material: whole blood. The chain combines TRBV7-8 with TRBJ2-4; D is possibly TRBD2 (6 bases). This clonotype originated in an adult who was a healthcare worker with PCR-confirmed SARS-CoV-2 infection or an uninfected control (not recorded which). The CDR3 sequence: CASSFGGPGLQQDIQYF. The CDR3 nucleotides are TGTGCCAGCAGCTTCGGGGGTCCGGGTCTTCAACAGGACATTCAGTACTTC.